The next 27 T cell receptor beta chains were all read from a single sample in a study of PD-1 blockade in mismatch repair-deficient tumors. Sequenced by immunoSEQ multiplex PCR; TCRdb stores in-frame clones only, minus some. Of about 84,000 clones detected, about 85% appear once; the ten largest clones hold around 2.7%. This sample comprised peripheral blood, obtained 12 weeks after starting pembrolizumab. The receptors here all came from an adult with mismatch repair-deficient cancer.

The V gene is TRBV29-1, the J gene TRBJ1-2; 10 bases are a match to TRBD1. Trimming took 6 bases from V and 6 from J; bases not matched to a gene: 13. Germline assignment: CDR1 SQVTM and CDR2 ANQGSEA. The CDR3 runs to 15 residues. CDR3 nucleotide sequence: TGCAGCGTATTGACAGGGGGCGCGTTGGTCGATGGCTACACCTTC. Translated, it gives CSVLTGGALVDGYTF. The whole variable domain, filled in from reference TRBV29-1 and TRBJ1-2, reads SAVISQKPSRDICQRGTSLTIQCQVDSQVTMMFWYRQQPGQSLTLIATANQGSEATYESGFVIDKFPISRPNLTFSTLTVSNMSPEDSSIYLCSVLTGGALVDGYTFGSGTRLTVV.

This clone was seen only a few times. This chain uses TRBV7-2 with TRBJ1-2; D not resolved. Per the germline V gene, CDR1 is SGHTA and CDR2 is FQGNSA. CDR3 length: 12 residues. The ends were cut back, 2 bases at V and 7 bases at J, with 8 bases in the middle. CDR3 loop: CASSLLRGGYTF. In nucleotides, the CDR3 is TGTGCCAGCAGCTTACTTCGGGGTGGCTACACCTTC.

The chain recombines TRBV18 with TRBJ1-4; no reliable D call. Germline V gene data show CDR1 as KGHSH and CDR2 as LQKENI. This CDR3 region has 14 residues. V shed 3 bases and J shed 6 bases, with 11 bases lying between them. The CDR3 sequence is CASSPMTGDEKLFF. For the CDR3, the DNA is TGTGCCAGCTCACCCATGACCGGAGATGAAAAACTGTTTTTT.

V gene TRBV27 combines with J gene TRBJ1-1; 7 nucleotides line up with TRBD1. Germline CDR1 reads MNHEY; CDR2 reads SMNVEV (reference sequence). CDR3 length: 14 residues. The V gene end was trimmed by 4 bases and the J gene end by 5 bases; junction bases not matched to a gene: 7. The CDR3: CASSWRGGDTEAFF. CDR3 DNA sequence: TGTGCCAGCAGTTGGAGAGGGGGCGATACTGAAGCTTTCTTT.

The V and J genes are TRBV29-1 and TRBJ1-1, with D hard to call. CDR3 length equals 13 residues. CDR1 and CDR2 from the germline V gene are SQVTM and ANQGSEA. Trimming left V 7 bases short and J 2 bases short, with 14 bases between. The CDR3 DNA is TGCAGCGCCGCGATGGGGAGTAACACTGAAGCTTTCTTT. Its translation is CSAAMGSNTEAFF.

The gene calls are TRBV25-1 and TRBJ1-1; D uncertain. V was trimmed by 6 bases and J by 5 bases, leaving 16 bases between them. There are 14 residues in the CDR3. Germline-derived CDR1 and CDR2 are MGHDK and SYGVNS. CDR3 sequence (DNA): TGTGCCAGCAGGGCAGGTCGGGCATATACTGAAGCTTTCTTT. Residues: CASRAGRAYTEAFF.

The chain combines TRBV28 with TRBJ1-4; 9 positions match TRBD1. The CDR3 is 14 residues long. The V and J ends lost 6 bases and 4 bases, in that order; junction bases with no gene match: 3. Germline V gene sequence: CDR1 MDHEN, CDR2 SYDVKM. CDR3 in amino acids: CASRLTGGNEKLFF. CDR3 DNA: TGTGCCAGCAGACTGACAGGGGGTAATGAAAAACTGTTTTTT.

Worth noting for this clone: The identical CDR3 is also encoded by other nucleotide sequences in the sample. The chain recombines TRBV27 with TRBJ2-1, with D perhaps matching TRBD2 (6 bases). Germline V gene data show CDR1 as MNHEY and CDR2 as SMNVEV (reference sequence). The V gene lost 6 bases and the J gene lost 5 bases, with 11 bases spanning the gap. This CDR3 has 13 residues. The CDR3 loop is CASSLSGDNEQFF. DNA for the CDR3: TGTGCCAGCAGCCTTAGCGGAGACAATGAGCAGTTCTTC.

The chain couples TRBV27 to TRBJ2-3, with 9 positions matching TRBD2. Germline loops: CDR1 MNHEY, CDR2 SMNVEV (reference sequence). With 8 bases clipped from V and 3 bases from J, the junction kept 9 bases outside the gene matches. The length of the CDR3 is 15 residues. The CDR3 sequence is CASRSGLAVTDTQYF. Here the CDR3 DNA reads TGTGCCAGCCGGTCGGGACTAGCTGTTACAGATACGCAGTATTTT.

The rearrangement joins TRBV5-4 to TRBJ2-7, with D possibly TRBD1 on 6 matching bases. CDR1 SGHNT and CDR2 YYREEE come from the germline V gene (reference sequence). This CDR3 comprises 15 residues. V was shortened by 0 bases and J by 0 bases, with 10 bases between the two germline ends. The CDR3 sequence is CASSLEQGYSYEQYF. The CDR3 DNA follows: TGTGCCAGCAGCTTGGAACAGGGCTACTCCTACGAGCAGTACTTC.

V is TRBV7-3 and J is TRBJ2-3, with 7 bases lining up with TRBD2. Germline V gene data show CDR1 as SGHTA and CDR2 as FQGTGA. The CDR3 has 16 residues. J lost 0 bases, V lost 1 base, and 4 bases had no gene match. The DNA of the CDR3 is TGTGCCAGCAGCTTAATGGCTAGCGGAAGCACAGATACGCAGTATTTT. Encoded protein: CASSLMASGSTDTQYF.

The CDR3 sequence is CASRFATQAGNTIYF. CDR3 in DNA: TGTGCCAGCAGGTTTGCGACGCAGGCTGGAAACACCATATATTTT. The J gene is TRBJ1-3, the V gene TRBV6-1; no firm D call. Trimming took 6 bases from V and 2 from J, leaving 14 bases between them. Looked up from germline, CDR1 is MNHNS and CDR2 is SASEGT. The CDR3 has 15 amino acids.

This clone appeared a few times. This rearrangement joins TRBV5-8 to TRBJ1-2; D is uncertain. Germline CDR1 and CDR2: SGHTS and YDEGEE. CDR3 size: 12 residues. V lost 4 bases, J lost 8 bases, and 12 bases lay in between. In nucleotides, the CDR3 is TGTGCCAGCAGCAGAGGGCTCCAGGGCTACACCTTC. Its protein product is CASSRGLQGYTF. Full variable domain (missing parts from reference TRBV5-8 and TRBJ1-2): EAGVTQSPTHLIKTRGQQATLRCSPISGHTSVYWYQQALGLGLQFLLWYDEGEERNRGNFPPRFSGRQFPNYSSELNVNALELEDSALYLCASSRGLQGYTFGSGTRLTVV.

The chain links TRBV7-9 to TRBJ2-7; D is unresolved. The length of the CDR3 is 15 residues. With 1 base removed from V and 5 bases from J, the gap between germline ends came to 15 bases. The V gene's germline CDR1 is SEHNR and CDR2 FQNEAQ (reference sequence). The CDR3 region is CASSLGWNPADEQYF. The CDR3 bases are TGTGCCAGCAGCTTAGGCTGGAATCCCGCGGACGAGCAGTACTTC.

This chain uses TRBV28 with TRBJ1-5; D not certain. Germline V CDR1 and CDR2: MDHEN, SYDVKM. Deletions cut 5 bases from V and 3 bases from J, with 8 bases between. CDR3 length: 13 residues. The CDR3 nucleotides read TGTGCCAGCAGTGGATTCCCCAATCAGCCCCAGCATTTT. It encodes CASSGFPNQPQHF.

The chain uses TRBV6-5 and TRBJ2-1; TRBD2 might be the D (6 bases). The CDR3 loop spans 15 amino acids. V was trimmed by 2 bases and J by 7 bases, leaving 15 bases between them. CDR1 and CDR2 (germline): MNHEY, SVGAGI. The CDR3 nucleotides read TGTGCCAGCAGTTACCTGGGACTCACTACAAATGAGCAGTTCTTC. It encodes CASSYLGLTTNEQFF.

This chain connects TRBV18 to TRBJ2-7, with a tentative D call TRBD2 (5 bases). CDR3 length equals 14 residues. Looked up from germline, CDR1 is KGHSH and CDR2 is LQKENI. Trimming left V 0 bases short and J 3 bases short, with 9 bases between. CDR3 loop: CASSPPIGVYEQYF. The CDR3 nucleotides read TGTGCCAGCTCACCACCGATCGGGGTCTACGAGCAGTACTTC.

The chain's CDR3 is CASTETSGLEEQFF. The CDR3 DNA follows: TGTGCCAGCACGGAGACTAGCGGGCTGGAAGAGCAGTTCTTC. The chain links TRBV7-2 to TRBJ2-1; TRBD2 matches at 10 bases. With V trimmed by 7 bases and J by 10 bases, 10 bases remained unmatched. Germline V gene sequence: CDR1 SGHTA, CDR2 FQGNSA. The CDR3 has 14 residues.

The chain recombines TRBV7-8 with TRBJ2-1, with D perhaps matching TRBD2 (5 bases). The CDR3 consists of 14 residues. Germline V CDR1 and CDR2: SGHVS, FQNEAQ. V shed 3 bases and J shed 7 bases, with 13 bases lying between them. The CDR3 nucleotides are TGTGCCAGCAGCTTCCCGGGATTCATGAATGAGCAGTTCTTC. Its translation is CASSFPGFMNEQFF.

J is TRBJ2-7 and V is TRBV29-1; no definite D call. This CDR3 spans 12 amino acids. Germline CDR1 is SQVTM and CDR2 is ANQGSEA. The ends were cut back, 4 bases at V and 0 bases at J, with 7 bases in the middle. The CDR3 DNA reads as TGCAGCGTTGGGCGAAGCTCCTACGAGCAGTACTTC. Translated, it gives CSVGRSSYEQYF.

This chain uses TRBV9 with TRBJ2-5; 8 positions match TRBD1. Trimming took 4 bases from V and 3 from J; bases not matched to a gene: 5. The germline V gene has CDR1 SGDLS and CDR2 YYNGEE. This CDR3 spans 14 amino acids. This chain's CDR3 is CASSPRDRKETQYF. The CDR3 DNA sequence: TGTGCCAGCAGCCCAAGGGACAGGAAAGAGACCCAGTACTTC.

This clone was counted only a few times. One end of the junction fails to match germline, which may point to a read error. The genes are TRBV6-1 and TRBJ2-2, with D uncertain. Looked up from germline, CDR1 is MNHNS and CDR2 is SASEGT. The CDR3 extends over 10 amino acids. This CDR3 reads CACSTGELFF. CDR3 coding DNA: TGTGCCTGCAGCACCGGGGAGCTGTTTTTT.

This sequence joins TRBV19 and TRBJ2-3; 7 positions agree with TRBD2. This CDR3 is 16 amino acids long. The germline V gene encodes CDR1 LNHDA and CDR2 SQIVND (reference sequence). Trimming removed 6 bases from V and 0 bases from J; junction bases left unmatched: 9. The CDR3 reads CASSPRSGISTDTQYF. The CDR3, as DNA: TGTGCCAGTAGCCCGAGGAGCGGGATTAGCACAGATACGCAGTATTTT.

This clone was detected a few times. This chain joins TRBV15 and TRBJ2-1, with 10 bases identical to TRBD2. The CDR3 has 15 residues. Germline trimming cut 3 bases from V and 7 bases from J; bases unmatched to any gene: 6. The germline V gene encodes CDR1 LNHNV and CDR2 YYDKDF (reference sequence). CDR3: CATSSKREGGNEQFF. CDR3 nucleotide sequence: TGTGCCACCAGCAGTAAGCGGGAGGGAGGGAATGAGCAGTTCTTC.

The chain links TRBV25-1 to TRBJ2-2, with unresolved D. Germline V gene lookup returns CDR1 MGHDK and CDR2 SYGVNS. V was clipped by 2 bases and J by 3 bases, with 4 bases between them. The CDR3 has 13 amino acids. CDR3 in amino acids: CASSEQYTGELFF. In DNA form, the CDR3 reads TGTGCCAGCAGTGAACAATACACCGGGGAGCTGTTTTTT.

This rearrangement joins TRBV9 to TRBJ2-7; 8 bases agree with TRBD1. V dropped 3 bases and J dropped 5; count of bases not matched to a gene: 13. The germline gives CDR1 SGDLS, CDR2 YYNGEE. The CDR3 extends over 16 amino acids. The CDR3 sequence is CASSAGVRGQRNEQYF. CDR3 nucleotide sequence: TGTGCCAGCAGCGCGGGGGTCAGGGGGCAACGGAACGAGCAGTACTTC.

The chain is built from TRBV12-5 and TRBJ2-3; 10 nucleotides line up with TRBD2. CDR1 is LGHNT, CDR2 FRNRAP, per germline. V lost 6 bases, J lost 2 bases, and 2 bases stayed unmatched. The CDR3 sequence is 14 residues long. The chain's CDR3 is CASGGLAATDTQYF. CDR3 sequence (DNA): TGTGCTAGTGGCGGACTAGCGGCCACAGATACGCAGTATTTT. Supplemented by reference TRBV12-5 and TRBJ2-3, the full variable domain reads DARVTQTPRHKVTEMGQEVTMRCQPILGHNTVFWYRQTMMQGLELLAYFRNRAPLDDSGMPKDRFSAEMPDATLATLKIQPSEPRDSAVYFCASGGLAATDTQYFGPGTRLTVL.